What follows are 32 T cell receptor beta chains derived from one specimen sequenced in a study of T cells in Graves' hyperthyroidism and ophthalmopathy. Amplified regions were TCR beta CDR3 sequences from RNA transcripts. HTBI primers drove first-round RT-PCR of the TCR CDR3. TCRdb reanalysed the multiplex PCR reads using MiXCR and keeps one entry per CDR3 protein. In the table there are approximately 600,000 distinct CDR3 sequences, under 20% of which are singletons. The sample was blood. These receptors all come from a woman in her twenties or thirties with Graves' hyperthyroidism.

V gene TRBV2 combines with J gene TRBJ1-5; D possibly corresponds to TRBD1 (6 bases). The V gene lost 5 bases and the J gene lost 3 bases, with 11 bases spanning the gap. CDR1 and CDR2 from the germline V gene are SNHLY and FYNNEI. The CDR3 covers 14 residues. The CDR3 loop reads CASSRDTYNQPQHF. The CDR3, as DNA: TGTGCCAGCAGTCGGGACACCTACAATCAGCCCCAGCATTTT.

The chain has TRBV7-8 and TRBJ2-7, with D possibly called TRBD1 or TRBD2 (6 bases each). CDR3 size: 15 residues. The germline gives CDR1 SGHVS, CDR2 FQNEAQ. V was clipped by 5 bases and J by 6 bases, with 20 bases between them. Written as DNA, the CDR3 is TGTGCCAGCAGCCGCTCCCGGGGTGAGGGGGGCGAGCAGTACTTC. Protein product: CASSRSRGEGGEQYF. The variable domain in full, with the rest retrieved from reference TRBV7-8 and TRBJ2-7, is GAGVSQSPRYKVAKRGQDVALRCDPISGHVSLFWYQQALGQGPEFLTYFQNEAQLDKSGLPSDRFFAERPEGSVSTLKIQRTQQEDSAVYLCASSRSRGEGGEQYFGPGTRLTVT.

The genes are TRBV19 and TRBJ2-7, with 8 bases that match TRBD2. The CDR3 contains 13 residues. Germline trimming cut 5 bases from V and 5 bases from J; bases unmatched to any gene: 5. The V gene's germline CDR1 is LNHDA and CDR2 SQIVND (reference sequence). CDR3 nucleotide sequence: TGTGCCAGTAGTTTCGGGAGGGGCGACGAGCAGTACTTC. Encoded protein: CASSFGRGDEQYF.

This clonotype was counted many times. The genes are TRBV7-9 and TRBJ1-1; D may be TRBD1 (5 bases). This CDR3 has 14 residues. V gave up 4 bases and J gave up 1 base, with 10 bases separating them. Germline V lookup: CDR1 SEHNR, CDR2 FQNEAQ (reference sequence). Here the CDR3 reads CASSSTGANTEAFF. The CDR3 DNA reads as TGTGCCAGCAGCTCGACCGGGGCGAACACTGAAGCTTTCTTT.

At least ten counts were recorded for this clonotype. The chain has TRBV28 and TRBJ2-7, with 10 bases aligning to TRBD2. J was trimmed by 9 bases and V by 9 bases; bases with no gene match: 17. The CDR3 consists of 15 residues. Germline V CDR1 and CDR2: MDHEN, SYDVKM. CDR3 sequence: CASWGRPSGRSAQYF. The CDR3 DNA reads as TGTGCCAGTTGGGGAAGGCCTAGCGGGAGAAGCGCGCAGTACTTC. Filled out from reference TRBV28 and TRBJ2-7, the complete variable domain reads DVKVTQSSRYLVKRTGEKVFLECVQDMDHENMFWYRQDPGLGLRLIYFSYDVKMKEKGDIPEGYSVSREKKERFSLILESASTNQTSMYLCASWGRPSGRSAQYFGPGTRLTVT.

This chain uses TRBV5-1 with TRBJ2-3, with 11 bases lining up with TRBD2. The CDR3 has 16 amino acids. Germline lookup yields CDR1 SGHRS and CDR2 YFSETQ. The junction had 5 bases not matched to a gene; V was cut back by 3 bases and J by 2 bases. CDR3 sequence reads: CASSWTSGLFTDTQYF. CDR3 bases: TGCGCCAGCAGCTGGACTAGCGGGCTATTCACAGATACGCAGTATTTT.

This clonotype was observed a few times. The chain joins TRBV4-2 to TRBJ1-3, with D perhaps TRBD1 (5 bases). This CDR3 region has 17 residues. Germline V gene sequence: CDR1 LGHNA, CDR2 YNFKEQ. V was cut by 0 bases and J by 7 bases, with 19 bases left in between. CDR3 in amino acids: CASSQEPPLLRGNTIYF. CDR3 coding DNA: TGTGCCAGCAGCCAAGAGCCCCCCCTTCTGCGGGGCAACACCATATATTTT.

This clonotype was detected many times. This chain links TRBV18 with TRBJ1-1; D gene uncertain. Trimming took 2 bases from V and 1 from J, leaving 11 bases between them. This CDR3 is built from 15 residues. Looked up from germline, CDR1 is KGHSH and CDR2 is LQKENI. This chain's CDR3 is CASSPAHNSNTEAFF. In DNA, the CDR3 is TGTGCCAGCTCACCAGCGCACAATTCGAACACTGAAGCTTTCTTT. The complete variable domain, with remaining parts taken from reference TRBV18 and TRBJ1-1, reads NAGVMQNPRHLVRRRGQEARLRCSPMKGHSHVYWYRQLPEEGLKFMVYLQKENIIDESGMPKERFSAEFPKEGPSILRIQQVVRGDSAAYFCASSPAHNSNTEAFFGQGTRLTVV.

A few counts support this clonotype. The V call is TRBV12-3 or TRBV12-4, the J call TRBJ1-4; D not resolved. Trimming shortened V by 4 bases and J by 0 bases, and 6 bases separated the two germline ends. The CDR3 contains 14 residues. Here the CDR3 reads CASSSIATNEKLFF. The CDR3 DNA sequence: TGTGCCAGCAGTTCGATTGCAACTAATGAAAAACTGTTTTTT.

This clonotype was detected many times. The chain uses TRBV7-2 and TRBJ2-3; 8 positions agree with TRBD2. CDR3 size: 14 residues. Germline CDR1 reads SGHTA; CDR2 reads FQGNSA. Germline trimming cut 6 bases from V and 4 bases from J; bases unmatched to any gene: 6. CDR3 sequence: CASSSGTRPDTQYF. The CDR3 DNA sequence: TGTGCCAGCAGTTCCGGGACTAGGCCAGATACGCAGTATTTT.

This clonotype was counted a few times. The V gene is TRBV4-3, the J gene TRBJ1-5; D is unresolved. Germline V gives CDR1 LGHNA, CDR2 YSLEER. The CDR3 runs 16 residues. The V gene lost 0 bases and the J gene lost 0 bases, with 9 bases spanning the gap. The CDR3 sequence is CASSQERLYSNQPQHF. The DNA for the CDR3 is TGCGCCAGCAGCCAAGAACGGCTTTATAGCAATCAGCCCCAGCATTTT.

This clonotype was counted ten times or more. The V gene is TRBV20-1, the J gene TRBJ1-1; D is undetermined. Germline CDR1 and CDR2: DFQATT and SNEGSKA (reference sequence). This CDR3 is built from 14 residues. The V end lost 0 bases, the J end lost 6 bases, and 14 bases lay between the germline ends. CDR3 sequence: CSARDLRIGAEAFF. As DNA, the CDR3 is TGCAGTGCTAGAGATCTCAGGATTGGGGCTGAAGCTTTCTTT.

The sample holds a few counts of this clonotype. The chain has TRBV7-9 and TRBJ2-3; tentatively, D is TRBD2 (5 bases). The CDR3 totals 13 residues. The germline gives CDR1 SEHNR, CDR2 FQNEAQ (reference sequence). Trimming shortened V by 0 bases and J by 7 bases, and 8 bases separated the two germline ends. The DNA for the CDR3 is TGTGCCAGCAGCTTAGCCGGGGATTATACGCAGTATTTT. Its translation is CASSLAGDYTQYF.

This sequence joins TRBV6-2 or TRBV6-3 and TRBJ2-1; tentative D call: TRBD1 (6 bases). The V and J ends lost 6 bases and 6 bases respectively, with 12 bases between them. Germline CDR1 and CDR2: MNHEY and SVGEGT. CDR3 length: 13 residues. The chain's CDR3 is CASSQLGGNEQFF. The DNA for the CDR3 is TGTGCCAGCAGCCAACTAGGGGGCAATGAGCAGTTCTTC.

This clonotype occurred once. This CDR3 is CATSAEQGRTKGEQYF. Here the CDR3 DNA reads TGTGCCACCAGCGCCGAACAGGGGCGGACGAAAGGCGAGCAGTACTTC. The V gene is TRBV15, the J gene TRBJ2-7, with TRBD1 identical over 7 bases. The CDR3 extends over 16 amino acids. The J segment lost 6 bases and the V segment lost 5 bases, leaving 16 bases of the junction unmatched. CDR1 is LNHNV and CDR2 is YYDKDF in the germline V gene (reference sequence).

This clonotype turned up a few times. The chain is built from TRBV6-5 and TRBJ2-1, with D possibly TRBD2 on 6 matching bases. Germline loops: CDR1 MNHEY, CDR2 SVGAGI. The CDR3 extends over 14 amino acids. V was trimmed by 2 bases and J by 9 bases, leaving 14 bases between them. This CDR3 is CASSYRLDGTEQFF. The CDR3 DNA reads TGTGCCAGCAGTTACCGACTAGATGGGACTGAGCAGTTCTTC.

Many counts were recorded for this clonotype. The V call is TRBV9, the J call TRBJ2-5; no reliable D call. The germline CDR1 and CDR2 sequences are SGDLS and YYNGEE. V was pared by 0 bases and J by 2 bases, with 11 bases between. The CDR3 consists of 15 residues. CDR3 sequence: CASSVGSTVQETQYF. CDR3 bases: TGTGCCAGCAGCGTAGGGTCTACAGTGCAAGAGACCCAGTACTTC. The full variable domain, completed using reference TRBV9 and TRBJ2-5, is DSGVTQTPKHLITATGQRVTLRCSPRSGDLSVYWYQQSLDQGLQFLIQYYNGEERAKGNILERFSAQQFPDLHSELNLSSLELGDSALYFCASSVGSTVQETQYFGPGTRLLVL.

This clonotype showed up many times. The chain recombines TRBV7-8 with TRBJ2-5; D is perhaps TRBD2 (6 bases). The CDR3 contains 14 residues. Trimming took off 7 bases at V and 1 base at J, with 13 bases between the two ends. In germline, CDR1 is SGHVS, CDR2 FQNEAQ. The CDR3 spells CASTATSSQETQYF. The CDR3 bases are TGTGCCAGCACCGCAACTAGCTCCCAAGAGACCCAGTACTTC.

This clonotype has more than one count but fewer than ten. The rearrangement uses TRBV20-1 and TRBJ1-5, with a tentative D call TRBD1 (5 bases). Germline values: CDR1 DFQATT, CDR2 SNEGSKA (reference sequence). This CDR3 has 15 residues. V was shortened by 2 bases and J by 6 bases, with 17 bases between the two germline ends. CDR3 amino acids: CSARPAGRGVQPQHF. The DNA of the CDR3 is TGCAGTGCTAGACCGGCAGGGAGGGGAGTTCAGCCCCAGCATTTT.

This clonotype was observed many times. The V gene is TRBV11-2, the J gene TRBJ2-2, with D perhaps being TRBD1 or TRBD2 (5 bases each). Trimming pared 11 bases from V and 0 bases from J, leaving 19 bases between. Germline CDR1 SGHAT, CDR2 FQNNGV. This CDR3 contains 16 residues. In DNA, the CDR3 is TGTGCCGCTAAAGGGGAGAAAACCACGAACACCGGGGAGCTGTTTTTT. Translation gives CAAKGEKTTNTGELFF. Filled out from reference TRBV11-2 and TRBJ2-2, the complete variable domain reads EAGVAQSPRYKIIEKRQSVAFWCNPISGHATLYWYQQILGQGPKLLIQFQNNGVVDDSQLPKDRFSAERLKGVDSTLKIQPAKLEDSAVYLCAAKGEKTTNTGELFFGEGSRLTVL.

The rearrangement joins TRBV18 to TRBJ2-7; D possibly uses TRBD1 or TRBD2 (5 bases each). Germline V CDR1 and CDR2: KGHSH, LQKENI. V was cut by 4 bases and J by 6 bases, with 13 bases left in between. This CDR3 is 13 amino acids long. The DNA of the CDR3 is TGTGCCAGCTCACGGGACGGATCACGCGAGCAGTACTTC. It yields the protein CASSRDGSREQYF.

About this clonotype: A much larger clone is a single base away; this may be a read error. The V gene is TRBV10-3, the J gene TRBJ2-7; a possible D gene is TRBD2 (5 bases). Trimming left V 2 bases short and J 6 bases short, with 17 bases between. The germline V gene encodes CDR1 ENHRY and CDR2 SYGVKD. This CDR3 has 15 residues. The CDR3 DNA reads as TGTGCCATCAGTGAGCTTGGACTTCGCTACTTCGAGCAGTACTTC. Translating it yields CAISELGLRYFEQYF.

This clonotype was detected ten times or more. One end of the junction varies from germline; a read error may be responsible. This chain links TRBV28 with TRBJ2-1, with unresolved D. This CDR3 has 12 amino acids. Looked up from germline, CDR1 is MDHEN and CDR2 is SYDVKM. This chain's CDR3 is CASSLQYNEQFF. In DNA form, the CDR3 reads TGCGCCAGCAGTCTGCAGTACAATGAGCAGTTCTTC.

This chain uses TRBV7-9 with TRBJ2-1, with a tentative D call TRBD1 (5 bases). This CDR3 spans 15 amino acids. Looked up from germline, CDR1 is SEHNR and CDR2 is FQNEAQ (reference sequence). V dropped 1 base and J dropped 2 bases, with 9 bases sitting between them. CDR3 in amino acids: CASSLDRITYNEQFF. The CDR3 bases are TGTGCCAGCAGCTTAGACAGGATTACCTACAATGAGCAGTTCTTC.

This clonotype was found a few times. The J gene is TRBJ1-3, the V gene TRBV5-1; D is unresolved. V dropped 4 bases and J dropped 4 bases, with 15 bases sitting between them. This CDR3 is built from 15 residues. Germline V gene lookup returns CDR1 SGHRS and CDR2 YFSETQ. DNA of the CDR3: TGCGCCAGCAGCCCTGGTTCCTTTGGGGGAAACACCATATATTTT. It translates to CASSPGSFGGNTIYF.

The J gene is TRBJ2-5, the V gene TRBV7-2; 11 nucleotides line up with TRBD2. Germline trimming cut 0 bases from V and 10 bases from J; bases unmatched to any gene: 13. CDR1 is SGHTA, CDR2 FQGNSA, per germline. The CDR3 loop spans 17 amino acids. The CDR3 nucleotides are TGTGCCAGCAGCTTAGCGGGACTAGCGGCCCTCCGAAGAGTCCAGTACTTC. Translation gives CASSLAGLAALRRVQYF.

In this sample, this clonotype turned up a few times. This chain uses TRBV12-3 or TRBV12-4 with TRBJ1-2; 8 bases align to TRBD1. The junction had 3 bases not matched to a gene; V was cut back by 6 bases and J by 0 bases. The CDR3 sequence is 14 residues long. The CDR3 is CASRRQGSNYGYTF. CDR3 nucleotide sequence: TGTGCCAGCAGAAGACAGGGGTCTAACTATGGCTACACCTTC.

This chain joins TRBV12-3 or TRBV12-4 and TRBJ1-2; possibly TRBD1 for D (6 bases). V was shortened by 3 bases and J by 4 bases, with 15 bases between the two germline ends. The length of the CDR3 is 15 residues. CDR3: CASSLRGAPFYGYTF. Written as DNA, the CDR3 is TGTGCCAGCAGTTTGAGGGGGGCCCCCTTCTATGGCTACACCTTC.

This clonotype has a count of ten or more. The chain recombines TRBV6-1 with TRBJ2-5, with 8 positions matching TRBD1. After removal of 7 bases from V and 4 bases from J, the junction contained 11 bases not matched to a gene. Germline CDR1 and CDR2: MNHNS and SASEGT. The CDR3 runs 15 residues. The CDR3 spells CASNEGDRTLETQYF. The CDR3 DNA reads TGTGCCAGCAACGAGGGGGACAGGACATTAGAGACCCAGTACTTC.

This clonotype has just a few counts. The chain links TRBV20-1 to TRBJ2-2; the D is unclear. There are 13 residues in the CDR3. V was shortened by 1 base and J by 4 bases, with 7 bases between the two germline ends. Germline CDR1 is DFQATT and CDR2 is SNEGSKA (reference sequence). The CDR3 protein is CSARAPVTGELFF. The CDR3 nucleotides read TGCAGTGCTAGAGCTCCTGTCACCGGGGAGCTGTTTTTT.

This clonotype was seen repeatedly, ten times or more. The genes are TRBV7-8 and TRBJ1-5; no definite D call. V gave up 0 bases and J gave up 4 bases, with 10 bases separating them. This CDR3 spans 15 amino acids. The germline CDR1 and CDR2 sequences are SGHVS and FQNEAQ. The CDR3 loop reads CASSLALVQNQPQHF. In DNA, the CDR3 is TGTGCCAGCAGCTTAGCGCTTGTCCAGAATCAGCCCCAGCATTTT. Full variable domain (remainder filled in from reference TRBV7-8 and TRBJ1-5): GAGVSQSPRYKVAKRGQDVALRCDPISGHVSLFWYQQALGQGPEFLTYFQNEAQLDKSGLPSDRFFAERPEGSVSTLKIQRTQQEDSAVYLCASSLALVQNQPQHFGDGTRLSIL.

This clonotype was counted only a few times. The chain links TRBV28 to TRBJ2-6, with D possibly being TRBD1 (6 bases). The length of the CDR3 is 15 residues. The V and J ends lost 6 bases and 3 bases respectively, with 12 bases between them. CDR1 is MDHEN and CDR2 is SYDVKM in the germline V gene. The CDR3 region is CASRPRGSGANVLTF. CDR3 bases: TGTGCCAGCAGGCCCAGGGGTAGTGGGGCCAACGTCCTGACTTTC.